This TCR beta chain emerged from a study of early T cells in non-severe SARS-CoV-2 infection. Study details: The input, bulk RNA from unsorted whole blood, was sequenced, and chains were unpaired. Findings and caveats of the study: Lookups in VDJdb leaned toward anti-spike CD8 responses and missed private and CD4 specificities.

As part of library construction, unique molecular identifiers were attached to individual cDNA molecules. One entry per CDR3 protein, called by TCRdb with MiXCR from the 5' RACE reads. The sample includes tens of thousands of distinct CDR3 sequences, roughly a tenth of them seen just once. The CDR3 consists of 13 residues. Trimming removed 8 bases from V and 3 bases from J; junction bases left unmatched: 7. Germline assignment: CDR1 ENHRY and CDR2 SYGVKD. Of note for this clonotype: Its specificity is not known.

The sample taken for sequencing was whole blood. This clonotype was obtained from an adult who was a healthcare worker with PCR-confirmed SARS-CoV-2 infection or an uninfected control (not recorded which). The chain uses TRBV10-3 and TRBJ2-7, with 7 bases identical to TRBD2. In DNA, the CDR3 is TGTGCCATCGGGGCTAGCGGAAACTACGAGCAGTACTTC. It translates to CAIGASGNYEQYF.